The entry that follows covers one TCR beta chain sequence. Authors' processing steps: The authors estimated nucleated cell counts from reference gene primer amplification. This table comes from immunoSEQ multiplex PCR, and its TCRdb copy is limited to in-frame clones, with some not included. V, J and clone size are those of that table, while D and trimming were read from the DNA. Among around 240,000 clones listed, approximately 85% were seen once. The data belong to a study of blood T cell repertoires in COVID-19. Study information: Specimens from acute and convalescent COVID-19 originated in the United States, Italy and Spain. In each case, the material was cDNA or gDNA derived from T cells, B-cell-depleted T cells, or PBMCs.

Trimming pared 0 bases from V and 7 bases from J, leaving 16 bases between. This CDR3 spans 15 amino acids. Germline-derived CDR1 and CDR2 are SGHNT and YYREEE (reference sequence). The chain recombines TRBV5-4 with TRBJ1-2, with D possibly matching TRBD1 (5 bases). The source of this sequence is a man aged 35 to 55 with acute or convalescent COVID-19. Sequencing used peripheral blood. The CDR3 is CASSLDGEMGLGYTF. The CDR3 DNA reads TGTGCCAGCAGCTTGGATGGGGAAATGGGGCTTGGCTACACCTTC.